This T cell receptor beta chain was observed in a study of graft-versus-host responses after intestinal transplantation. Study context: Transplantation in recipients was multivisceral, liver-intestinal, or isolated intestinal. Once they had received anti-thymocyte globulin induction, all recipients took tacrolimus and steroids for about three years.

Method: immunoSEQ multiplex PCR; TCRdb's copy keeps in-frame clones and lacks some. The sample comprises about 78,000 clones, more than 75% of which are singletons, and around 8.6% rests with the top ten. Study-level points and caveats: GvH clones detected in recipient marrow included some appearing first in ileum or blood.

Of note for this clone: The target antigen is unknown.

The TCR sequence derives from a human donor who was the organ donor for an intestinal transplant. The input for sequencing was unstimulated CD8+ T cells sorted from spleen or lymph node cells, taken before transplant.

The CDR3 DNA is TGCGCCAGCAGCTTGGGAGGGAGTGAGCAGTACTTC. Residues: CASSLGGSEQYF. This chain links TRBV5-1 with TRBJ2-7; possible D gene TRBD2, 5 bases. V was cut by 0 bases and J by 7 bases, with 8 bases left in between. The CDR3 consists of 12 residues. Looked up from germline, CDR1 is SGHRS and CDR2 is YFSETQ.